The 25 T cell receptor beta chains presented below share a single source sample, sequenced in a study of CD8+CD57+ T cells in acquired aplastic anemia. It was patients with CD8+CD57+ cell expansion by flow cytometry who were chosen for sequencing. According to the study, genomic DNA was the template for TCR beta VDJ and CDR3 profiling. TCRdb itself ran the reads through MiXCR, one entry per CDR3 protein. The repertoire holds approximately 120,000 distinct CDR3 sequences, almost 40% seen once, with 2% to 3% in the top ten. Material: sorted CD4+, CD8+, or CD8+CD57+ T cells (not recorded which) from PBMCs. The receptors stem from a human donor with aplastic anemia.

Regarding this clonotype: This CDR3 is missing its conserved last phenylalanine or tryptophan, likely due to a read error. This rearrangement joins TRBV9 to TRBJ1-2, with D maybe TRBD1 (6 bases). Per germline, CDR1 SGDLS and CDR2 YYNGEE. The CDR3 length is 12 residues. Trimming left V 3 bases short and J 4 bases short, with 7 bases between. CDR3 region: CASSEDSYGYTL. CDR3 sequence (DNA): TGTGCCAGCAGCGAGGACAGCTATGGCTACACCCTC.

Many counts were recorded for this clonotype. The chain couples TRBV19 to TRBJ1-2; 8 bases map to TRBD1. The CDR3 consists of 16 residues. Germline loops: CDR1 LNHDA, CDR2 SQIVND (reference sequence). Losses at the gene ends were 4 bases for V and 3 bases for J; bases not matched to a gene: 10. The CDR3 region has the DNA TGTGCCAGTAGTACGAGAGACAGGGGCGGGTACTATGGCTACACCTTC. Its protein is CASSTRDRGGYYGYTF.

This clonotype was counted at least ten times. Mismatch with germline at one junction end may stem from a read error. The chain has TRBV5-1 and TRBJ1-5; no reliable D call. CDR3 length equals 13 residues. Per the germline V gene, CDR1 is SGHRS and CDR2 is YFSETQ. In nucleotides, the CDR3 is TGCGCCAGCGGCTTGGCCGGAGATCAGCCCCAGCATTTT. This codes for CASGLAGDQPQHF.

The rearrangement joins TRBV24-1 to TRBJ2-7; D uncertain. The V end was cut by 6 bases, the J end by 3 bases, with 11 bases between. In germline, CDR1 is KGHDR, CDR2 SFDVKD. This CDR3 region has 13 residues. The CDR3: CATSRLHVYEQYF. In DNA, the CDR3 is TGTGCCACCAGTCGGTTACACGTCTACGAGCAGTACTTC.

This clonotype has at least ten counts. The chain couples TRBV27 to TRBJ2-7; 10 bases are shared with TRBD1. This CDR3 is 15 amino acids long. Germline-derived CDR1 and CDR2 are MNHEY and SMNVEV (reference sequence). After removal of 5 bases from V and 3 bases from J, the junction contained 7 bases not matched to a gene. CDR3 residues: CASSPRTGGNYEQYF. The DNA for the CDR3 is TGTGCCAGCAGTCCCCGGACAGGGGGGAACTACGAGCAGTACTTC.

This clonotype was found many times. The chain recombines TRBV6-1 with TRBJ2-7; D remains ambiguous. The CDR3 is made up of 13 amino acids. Trimming left V 2 bases short and J 1 base short, with 6 bases between. The germline V gene has CDR1 MNHNS and CDR2 SASEGT. CDR3 in DNA: TGTGCCAGCAGTGAACGAAAATCCTACGAGCAGTACGTC. This translates into CASSERKSYEQYV.

In this sample, this clonotype turned up many times. The chain combines TRBV25-1 with TRBJ1-5; 9 bases line up with TRBD1. Germline V CDR1 and CDR2: MGHDK, SYGVNS. V was pared by 3 bases and J by 5 bases, with 5 bases of the junction left unmatched. The CDR3 extends over 15 amino acids. The CDR3 coding sequence is TGTGCCAGCAGTGACGGGACAGGGTTAGATCAGCCCCAGCATTTT. This sequence encodes CASSDGTGLDQPQHF.

V usage is TRBV20-1 and J usage is TRBJ1-2; no reliable D call. The ends were cut back, 1 base at V and 1 base at J, with 10 bases in the middle. This CDR3 comprises 14 residues. Germline CDR1 is DFQATT and CDR2 is SNEGSKA (reference sequence). The CDR3 bases are TGCAGTGCTAGAGGGAGCATAGATAACTATGGCTACACCTTC. It specifies CSARGSIDNYGYTF.

This clonotype was seen at least ten times. This chain joins TRBV20-1 and TRBJ1-2, with TRBD1 identical over 7 bases. This CDR3 has 17 residues. Losses at the gene ends were 1 base for V and 3 bases for J; bases not matched to a gene: 14. From germline, CDR1 is DFQATT and CDR2 SNEGSKA (reference sequence). The CDR3 protein is CSARAPTSRGIDYGYTF. CDR3 nucleotide sequence: TGCAGTGCTAGAGCTCCTACATCCAGGGGGATCGACTATGGCTACACCTTC.

The chain joins TRBV10-3 to TRBJ1-2; tentative D call: TRBD1 (5 bases). With 3 bases removed from V and 3 bases from J, the gap between germline ends came to 8 bases. This CDR3 contains 13 residues. Looked up from germline, CDR1 is ENHRY and CDR2 is SYGVKD. The CDR3 sequence is CAISDPGDYGYTF. The CDR3 DNA reads TGTGCCATCAGTGACCCGGGGGACTATGGCTACACCTTC.

The sample holds many counts of this clonotype. The chain employs TRBV20-1 and TRBJ2-7, with D hard to call. With 5 bases removed from V and 3 bases from J, the gap between germline ends came to 17 bases. Germline-derived CDR1 and CDR2 are DFQATT and SNEGSKA (reference sequence). The CDR3 sequence is 14 residues long. The CDR3 DNA sequence: TGCAGTGCTTTCACAGCGACTTTAGGCTACGAGCAGTACTTC. As protein: CSAFTATLGYEQYF.

The gene calls are TRBV6-1 and TRBJ1-3; TRBD1 aligns across 10 bases. V shed 6 bases and J 0 bases; nucleotides not matched to a gene: 11. The CDR3 loop spans 18 amino acids. Germline V lookup: CDR1 MNHNS, CDR2 SASEGT. The CDR3 nucleotides read TGTGCCAGCAGCCCCCGGGACAGGGGATACACCTCTGGAAACACCATATATTTT. Protein sequence: CASSPRDRGYTSGNTIYF.

This clonotype has ten or more counts. The chain carries TRBV27 and TRBJ1-6; D not certain. Germline CDR1 MNHEY, CDR2 SMNVEV (reference sequence). The CDR3 is 15 amino acids. V lost 5 bases, J lost 6 bases, and 14 bases lay in between. CDR3 residues: CASSEVVGSNSPLHF. The CDR3 DNA reads TGTGCCAGCAGTGAGGTGGTGGGGTCTAATTCACCCCTCCACTTT.

The sample holds many counts of this clonotype. The rearrangement joins TRBV7-2 to TRBJ1-1; 8 bases are shared with TRBD1. This CDR3 is built from 15 residues. V shed 4 bases and J 0 bases; nucleotides not matched to a gene: 4. The germline CDR1 and CDR2 sequences are SGHTA and FQGNSA. Written as DNA, the CDR3 is TGTGCCAGCAGCTCCCTGGACAGGGTGAACACTGAAGCTTTCTTT. Encoded protein: CASSSLDRVNTEAFF.

The rearrangement uses TRBV29-1 and TRBJ2-4, with D possibly TRBD2 on 6 matching bases. This CDR3 contains 14 residues. Germline V gene sequence: CDR1 SQVTM, CDR2 ANQGSEA. The ends were cut back, 6 bases at V and 7 bases at J, with 19 bases in the middle. CDR3 coding DNA: TGCAGCGTCGCCGAGGGACTCCCTAGGAACATTCAGTACTTC. It encodes CSVAEGLPRNIQYF.

For this clonotype: The junction does not match germline at one end; this may be a read error. The rearrangement uses TRBV2 and TRBJ1-4, with TRBD1 as a possible D gene (5 bases). Germline values: CDR1 SNHLY, CDR2 FYNNEI. This CDR3 contains 14 residues. The CDR3 here is CASRAGTAAEKLFF. The CDR3 DNA reads as TGTGCCAGCAGAGCCGGGACTGCCGCTGAAAAACTGTTCTTT.

This clonotype was recorded at least ten times. This chain connects TRBV7-3 to TRBJ2-1, with a possible D match to TRBD1 (6 bases). The germline gives CDR1 SGHTA, CDR2 FQGTGA. This CDR3 region has 15 residues. Trimming cost V 5 bases and J 2 bases, with 13 bases left between them. CDR3 in DNA: TGTGCCAGCAGCACCGCAGGGGCCCCCTACAATGAGCAGTTCTTC. This encodes CASSTAGAPYNEQFF. Combining the CDR3 with reference TRBV7-3 and TRBJ2-1 gives the whole variable domain GAGVSQTPSNKVTEKGKYVELRCDPISGHTALYWYRQSLGQGPEFLIYFQGTGAADDSGLPNDRFFAVRPEGSVSTLKIQRTERGDSAVYLCASSTAGAPYNEQFFGPGTRLTVL.

The V and J genes are TRBV6-2 or TRBV6-3 and TRBJ1-6; 7 bases map to TRBD1. The CDR3 sequence is 18 residues long. CDR1 MNHEY and CDR2 SVGEGT come from the germline V gene. With 5 bases clipped from V and 0 bases from J, the junction kept 10 bases outside the gene matches. Here the CDR3 DNA reads TGTGCCAGCAGTCACACCGGACAGGATAGCTCCTATAATTCACCCCTCCACTTT. This codes for CASSHTGQDSSYNSPLHF.

This clonotype was recorded at least ten times. This chain connects TRBV7-6 to TRBJ1-1; a weak D match, TRBD1 (5 bases). Looked up from germline, CDR1 is SGHVS and CDR2 is FNYEAQ. V was cut by 1 base and J by 5 bases, with 11 bases left in between. The length of the CDR3 is 14 residues. CDR3 protein: CASSLGRGGTEAFF. The CDR3 DNA sequence: TGTGCCAGCAGCTTAGGACGGGGGGGAACTGAAGCTTTCTTT.

This clonotype was found many times. This CDR3 is CASSLTGDIYGYTF. CDR3 in DNA: TGTGCCAGCAGCTTGACAGGGGATATCTATGGCTACACCTTC. V is TRBV5-6 and J is TRBJ1-2; 7 bases match TRBD1. The CDR3 has 14 amino acids. CDR1 SGHDT and CDR2 YYEEEE come from the germline V gene. V was clipped by 1 base and J by 4 bases; unmatched bases: 4.

This chain links TRBV29-1 with TRBJ1-5, with TRBD1 matching over 7 bases. CDR1 and CDR2 (germline): SQVTM, ANQGSEA. J gave up 3 bases and V 4 bases, and 3 bases lay outside the gene matches. The CDR3 is 13 amino acids. In DNA, the CDR3 is TGCAGCGTTGGGACAGGCAACAATCAGCCCCAGCATTTT. Its translation is CSVGTGNNQPQHF.

This chain links TRBV5-4 with TRBJ2-5, with D hard to call. This CDR3 comprises 14 residues. Germline V gene lookup returns CDR1 SGHNT and CDR2 YYREEE (reference sequence). The ends were cut back, 4 bases at V and 1 base at J, with 11 bases in the middle. In nucleotides, the CDR3 is TGTGCCAGCAGCCGCGCATCAGGCCAAGAGACCCAGTACTTC. Translating it yields CASSRASGQETQYF.

The chain carries TRBV18 and TRBJ2-3; D remains ambiguous. V lost 5 bases, J lost 2 bases, and 17 bases lay in between. Germline CDR1 KGHSH, CDR2 LQKENI. The CDR3 extends over 16 amino acids. CDR3: CASSTIGRQHTDTQYF. Here the CDR3 DNA reads TGTGCCAGCTCAACGATAGGCCGTCAGCACACAGATACGCAGTATTTT.

This chain connects TRBV13 to TRBJ1-6, with 8 nucleotides matching TRBD1. Unmatched junction bases numbered 11, after V lost 6 bases and J lost 10 bases. CDR1 and CDR2 (germline): PRHDT, FYEKMQ (reference sequence). The CDR3 length is 15 residues. In nucleotides, the CDR3 is TGTGCCAGCAGGGTGGACAGGGCAGGGGACTCACCCCTCCACTTT. It encodes CASRVDRAGDSPLHF.

This clonotype was seen a few times. V and J are TRBV2 and TRBJ2-5, with D perhaps TRBD1 (6 bases). The CDR3 runs to 12 residues. Germline lookup yields CDR1 SNHLY and CDR2 FYNNEI. V was trimmed by 6 bases and J by 5 bases, leaving 10 bases between them. CDR3 protein: CASRQGGETQYF. The CDR3 DNA follows: TGTGCCAGCAGACAGGGTGGGGAGACCCAGTACTTC.